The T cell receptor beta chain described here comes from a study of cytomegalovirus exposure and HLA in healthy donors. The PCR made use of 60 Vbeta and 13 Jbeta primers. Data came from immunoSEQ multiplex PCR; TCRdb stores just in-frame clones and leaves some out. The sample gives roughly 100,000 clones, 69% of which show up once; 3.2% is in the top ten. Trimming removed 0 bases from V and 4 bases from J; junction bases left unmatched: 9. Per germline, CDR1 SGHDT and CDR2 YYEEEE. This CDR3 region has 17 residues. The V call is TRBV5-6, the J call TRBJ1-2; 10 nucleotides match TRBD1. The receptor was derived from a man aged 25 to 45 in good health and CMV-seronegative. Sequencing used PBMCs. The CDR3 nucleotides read TGTGCCAGCAGCTTGGTCAGGACAGGGGGGTCTCTCTATGGCTACACCTTC. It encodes CASSLVRTGGSLYGYTF. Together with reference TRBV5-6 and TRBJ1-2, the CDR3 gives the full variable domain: DAGVTQSPTHLIKTRGQQVTLRCSPKSGHDTVSWYQQALGQGPQFIFQYYEEEERQRGNFPDRFSGHQFPNYSSELNVNALLLGDSALYLCASSLVRTGGSLYGYTFGSGTRLTVV.